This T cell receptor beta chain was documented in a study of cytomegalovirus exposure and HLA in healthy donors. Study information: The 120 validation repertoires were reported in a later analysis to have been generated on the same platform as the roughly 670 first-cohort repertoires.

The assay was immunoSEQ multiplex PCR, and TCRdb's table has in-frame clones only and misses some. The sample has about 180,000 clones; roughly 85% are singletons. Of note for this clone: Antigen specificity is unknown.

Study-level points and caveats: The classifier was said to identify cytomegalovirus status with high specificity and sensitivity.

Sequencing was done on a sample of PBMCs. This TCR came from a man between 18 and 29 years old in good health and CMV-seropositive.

In DNA, the CDR3 is TGTGCCAGTGCACCTCAGGGGGCCACTGAAGCTTTCTTT. As protein: CASAPQGATEAFF. The chain uses TRBV19 and TRBJ1-1; 8 bases are shared with TRBD1. V shed 8 bases, J shed 4 bases, and the junction held 6 bases outside the gene matches. This CDR3 region has 13 residues. Germline lookup yields CDR1 LNHDA and CDR2 SQIVND (reference sequence).